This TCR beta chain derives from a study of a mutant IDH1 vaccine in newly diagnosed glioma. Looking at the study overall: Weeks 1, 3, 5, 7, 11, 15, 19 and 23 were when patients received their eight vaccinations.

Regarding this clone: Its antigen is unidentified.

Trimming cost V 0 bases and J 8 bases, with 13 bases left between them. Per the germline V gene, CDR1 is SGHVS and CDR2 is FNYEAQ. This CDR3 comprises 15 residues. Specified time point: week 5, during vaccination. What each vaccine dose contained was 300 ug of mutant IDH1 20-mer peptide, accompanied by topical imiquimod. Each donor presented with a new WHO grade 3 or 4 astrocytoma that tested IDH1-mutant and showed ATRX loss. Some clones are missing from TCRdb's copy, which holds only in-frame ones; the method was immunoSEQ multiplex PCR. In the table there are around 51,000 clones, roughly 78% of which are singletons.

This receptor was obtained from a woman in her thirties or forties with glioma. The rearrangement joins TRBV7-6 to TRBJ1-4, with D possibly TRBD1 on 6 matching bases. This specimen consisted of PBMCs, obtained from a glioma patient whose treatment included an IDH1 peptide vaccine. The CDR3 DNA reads TGTGCCAGCAGCTTAGCGTCGGGTACAGGGGAAAAACTGTTTTTT. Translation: CASSLASGTGEKLFF. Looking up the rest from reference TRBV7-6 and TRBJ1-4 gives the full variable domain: GAGVSQSPRYKVTKRGQDVALRCDPISGHVSLYWYRQALGQGPEFLTYFNYEAQQDKSGLPNDRFSAERPEGSISTLTIQRTEQRDSAMYRCASSLASGTGEKLFFGSGTQLSVL.